The entry below describes one TCR beta chain. Authors' methods: Reference gene primer amplification yielded estimated nucleated cell counts. Generated by immunoSEQ multiplex PCR, the TCRdb table keeps only in-frame clones and is missing some. Clonal size and the V and J genes are those of that table, whereas D and trimming came from the DNA. In the table there are approximately 200,000 clones, roughly 80% of which are singletons. This sample is drawn from a study of blood T cell repertoires in COVID-19. Whole-study context: Both acute and convalescent COVID-19 samples were obtained from the United States, Italy and Spain. T cells, B-cell-depleted T cells, or PBMCs supplied cDNA or gDNA.

The CDR3 has 13 residues. Germline V gene lookup returns CDR1 WNHNN and CDR2 SYGVQD (reference sequence). Trimming at V came to 10 bases and at J to 7 bases, leaving 12 bases not matched to a gene. The chain has TRBV10-1 and TRBJ1-1; 7 nucleotides align to TRBD1. The sequenced sample consisted of peripheral blood. The receptor was derived from a human donor in a cohort sampled during active COVID-19. The CDR3 DNA follows: TGCGCCACCCGGGGAGGAAGACAGGGTGAAGCTTTCTTT. Translated, it gives CATRGGRQGEAFF.